The 17 T cell receptor beta chains given below trace back to one sample, sequenced in a study of OX40 agonist ivuxolimab in advanced cancers. The table came from immunoSEQ multiplex PCR; TCRdb's copy has only in-frame clones and leaves some out. There are roughly 58,000 clones in the sample; about 83% occur only once, and almost 0.65% lies in the top ten. The source was CD4+ or CD8+ T cells sorted from blood, collected in a trial of the OX40 agonist ivuxolimab. These receptors all come from an adult with an advanced solid tumor such as melanoma, head and neck, liver or kidney cancer.

The CDR3 DNA follows: TGTGCCAGCAGCTTAGCCCGTGCGGTGAACACTGAAGCTTTCTTT. Encoded protein: CASSLARAVNTEAFF. The genes are TRBV7-9 and TRBJ1-1; no clear D. Germline-derived CDR1 and CDR2 are SEHNR and FQNEAQ (reference sequence). V was pared by 0 bases and J by 0 bases, with 8 bases between. This CDR3 is 15 amino acids long.

This clone came up a few times. The genes are TRBV9 and TRBJ2-1; the D gene is possibly TRBD2 (5 bases). V lost 4 bases and J 6 bases, leaving 8 bases between the germline ends. This CDR3 is built from 12 residues. CDR1 SGDLS and CDR2 YYNGEE come from the germline V gene. CDR3 in amino acids: CASSTRGNEQFF. In DNA form, the CDR3 reads TGTGCCAGCAGCACCCGGGGCAATGAGCAGTTCTTC.

The chain links TRBV11-2 to TRBJ1-5; no definite D call. CDR1 and CDR2 from the germline V gene are SGHAT and FQNNGV. Trimming removed 4 bases at V and 5 bases at J, with 6 bases between. The CDR3 runs to 12 residues. As DNA, the CDR3 is TGTGCCAGCAGCTCGGAAGATCAGCCCCAGCATTTT. Translation: CASSSEDQPQHF.

J is TRBJ1-1 and V is TRBV19; D is ambiguous. CDR3 length: 12 residues. The germline V and J ends were trimmed by 5 bases and 2 bases, with 6 bases remaining between them. Germline-derived CDR1 and CDR2 are LNHDA and SQIVND (reference sequence). The CDR3 nucleotides read TGTGCCAGTAGTTGGCCCAACACTGAAGCTTTCTTT. Translating gives CASSWPNTEAFF.

The rearrangement links TRBV10-3 to TRBJ1-2; possibly TRBD1 for D (5 bases). This CDR3 is built from 13 residues. From germline, CDR1 is ENHRY and CDR2 SYGVKD. Trimming cost V 11 bases and J 8 bases, with 21 bases left between them. The CDR3 loop reads CASQPGGVRGYTF. The CDR3 bases are TGTGCCTCCCAGCCGGGGGGGGTGCGAGGCTACACCTTC.

The V and J genes are TRBV18 and TRBJ1-1, with TRBD1 matching over 8 bases. Trimming removed 3 bases from V and 5 bases from J; junction bases left unmatched: 5. CDR1 and CDR2 (germline): KGHSH, LQKENI. The CDR3 has 14 residues. CDR3: CASSPNNRGTEAFF. The CDR3 DNA sequence: TGTGCCAGCTCACCCAACAACAGGGGGACTGAAGCTTTCTTT. Full variable domain (outside the CDR3, taken from reference TRBV18 and TRBJ1-1): NAGVMQNPRHLVRRRGQEARLRCSPMKGHSHVYWYRQLPEEGLKFMVYLQKENIIDESGMPKERFSAEFPKEGPSILRIQQVVRGDSAAYFCASSPNNRGTEAFFGQGTRLTVV.

The chain has TRBV7-2 and TRBJ1-5; 8 bases are shared with TRBD1. Germline V gene sequence: CDR1 SGHTA, CDR2 FQGNSA. The CDR3 length is 14 residues. After removal of 7 bases from V and 6 bases from J, the junction contained 8 bases not matched to a gene. The CDR3 region is CASNQGQVTQPQHF. The CDR3 bases are TGTGCCAGCAACCAGGGACAGGTGACTCAGCCCCAGCATTTT.

This clone was seen a handful of times. The chain employs TRBV2 and TRBJ1-5, with D perhaps TRBD1 (6 bases). The length of the CDR3 is 15 residues. Trimming removed 4 bases from V and 5 bases from J, with 15 bases in between. CDR1 and CDR2 from the germline V gene are SNHLY and FYNNEI. CDR3 coding DNA: TGTGCCAGCAGTGGCGGGACAAGCTTTTATCAGCCCCAGCATTTT. Its protein is CASSGGTSFYQPQHF.

The V gene is TRBV18, the J gene TRBJ2-7, with D possibly matching TRBD1 (6 bases). The germline CDR1 and CDR2 sequences are KGHSH and LQKENI. The CDR3 extends over 14 amino acids. Trimming took 2 bases from V and 3 from J, leaving 11 bases between them. The CDR3 sequence is CASSPTGLNYEQYF. The CDR3 coding sequence is TGTGCCAGCTCACCAACAGGGCTAAACTACGAGCAGTACTTC.

The CDR3 bases are TGTGCCTGGAGGAGACGTCCCGGGGAGCTGTTTTTT. Protein product: CAWRRRPGELFF. The genes are TRBV30 and TRBJ2-2; no definite D call. Per germline, CDR1 GTSNPN and CDR2 SVGIG (reference sequence). The germline V and J ends were trimmed by 3 bases and 6 bases, with 8 bases remaining between them. This CDR3 has 12 residues.

This chain uses TRBV27 with TRBJ1-6; D gene unclear. This CDR3 region has 14 residues. V shed 2 bases and J shed 11 bases, with 13 bases lying between them. Per the germline V gene, CDR1 is MNHEY and CDR2 is SMNVEV (reference sequence). The CDR3 DNA sequence: TGTGCCAGCAGTTTAATTTCTGGCCCCGCACCCCTCCACTTT. This gives the protein CASSLISGPAPLHF.

V and J are TRBV29-1 and TRBJ2-5; D is perhaps TRBD2 (6 bases). Germline lookup yields CDR1 SQVTM and CDR2 ANQGSEA. This CDR3 is built from 12 residues. Trimming pared 6 bases from V and 4 bases from J, leaving 12 bases between. The CDR3 DNA is TGCAGCGTGCGCCGGGAGCGAGAGACCCAGTACTTC. This codes for CSVRRERETQYF. Using reference TRBV29-1 and TRBJ2-5 for the parts outside the CDR3, the full variable domain is SAVISQKPSRDICQRGTSLTIQCQVDSQVTMMFWYRQQPGQSLTLIATANQGSEATYESGFVIDKFPISRPNLTFSTLTVSNMSPEDSSIYLCSVRRERETQYFGPGTRLLVL.

This clone appeared a few times. The rearrangement joins TRBV7-9 to TRBJ2-7; 13 nucleotides match TRBD2. There are 16 residues in the CDR3. Trimming removed 5 bases from V and 4 bases from J; junction bases left unmatched: 8. Germline V gene data show CDR1 as SEHNR and CDR2 as FQNEAQ (reference sequence). This chain's CDR3 is CASSPGLAGHWYEQYF. The CDR3 DNA follows: TGTGCCAGCAGCCCGGGACTAGCGGGACACTGGTACGAGCAGTACTTC.

V is TRBV7-2 and J is TRBJ2-5; 7 nucleotides agree with TRBD2. Germline CDR1 SGHTA, CDR2 FQGNSA. This CDR3 comprises 13 residues. Trimming removed 3 bases from V and 3 bases from J; junction bases left unmatched: 1. CDR3 protein: CASSFGTKETQYF. Written as DNA, the CDR3 is TGTGCCAGCAGCTTTGGGACTAAAGAGACCCAGTACTTC.

V is TRBV5-4 and J is TRBJ2-5, with D tentatively TRBD1 or TRBD2 (6 bases each). The V end lost 0 bases, the J end lost 7 bases, and 10 bases lay between the germline ends. The CDR3 runs 13 residues. The germline V gene has CDR1 SGHNT and CDR2 YYREEE (reference sequence). For the CDR3, the DNA is TGTGCCAGCAGCTTGGGAGGGGGAGGGACCCAGTACTTC. Residues: CASSLGGGGTQYF.

The chain employs TRBV21-1 and TRBJ2-7; the DNA was not used to check the table's D call, TRBD1. TRBV21-1 is described as a pseudogene. The CDR3 is made up of 14 amino acids. The CDR3 protein is CASSPGQGHYEQYF. The CDR3 coding sequence is TGTGCCAGCAGCCCGGGACAGGGACACTACGAGCAGTACTTC.

This rearrangement joins TRBV19 to TRBJ1-6, with TRBD1 matching 9 bases. The CDR3 has 14 residues. The junction had 4 bases not matched to a gene; V was cut back by 6 bases and J by 7 bases. Germline loops: CDR1 LNHDA, CDR2 SQIVND (reference sequence). In nucleotides, the CDR3 is TGTGCCAGTAGCTACGGACAGGGGAATTCACCCCTCCACTTT. It is translated as CASSYGQGNSPLHF.